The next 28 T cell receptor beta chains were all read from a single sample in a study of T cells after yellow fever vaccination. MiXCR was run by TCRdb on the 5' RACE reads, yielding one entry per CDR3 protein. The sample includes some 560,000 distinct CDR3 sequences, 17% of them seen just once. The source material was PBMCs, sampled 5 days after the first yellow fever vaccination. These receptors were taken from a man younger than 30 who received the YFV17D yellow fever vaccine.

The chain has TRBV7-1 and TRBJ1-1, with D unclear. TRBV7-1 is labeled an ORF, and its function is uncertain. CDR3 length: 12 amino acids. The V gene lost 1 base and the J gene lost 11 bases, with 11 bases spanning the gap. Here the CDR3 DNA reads TGTGCCAGCAGCTCAGTGAGGGCGGGGGCTTTCTTT. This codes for CASSSVRAGAFF.

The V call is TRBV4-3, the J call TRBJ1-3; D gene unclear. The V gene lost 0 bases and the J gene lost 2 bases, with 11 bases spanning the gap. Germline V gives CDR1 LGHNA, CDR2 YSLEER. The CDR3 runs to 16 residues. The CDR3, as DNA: TGCGCCAGCAGCCAAGATACGGTCGGGGCTGGAAACACCATATATTTT. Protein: CASSQDTVGAGNTIYF.

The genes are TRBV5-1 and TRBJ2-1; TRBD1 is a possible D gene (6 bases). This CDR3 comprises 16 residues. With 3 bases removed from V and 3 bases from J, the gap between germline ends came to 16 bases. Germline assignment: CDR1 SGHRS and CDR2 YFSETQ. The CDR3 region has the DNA TGCGCCAGCAGCTCGCTTACAGGGTTCCTCTACAATGAGCAGTTCTTC. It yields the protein CASSSLTGFLYNEQFF.

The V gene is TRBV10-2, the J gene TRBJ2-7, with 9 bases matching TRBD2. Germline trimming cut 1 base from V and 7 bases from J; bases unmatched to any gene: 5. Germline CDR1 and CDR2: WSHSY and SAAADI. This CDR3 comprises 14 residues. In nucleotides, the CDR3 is TGCGCCAGCAGTGAGTTAGCGGGGGATGGGGAGCAGTACTTC. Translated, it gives CASSELAGDGEQYF.

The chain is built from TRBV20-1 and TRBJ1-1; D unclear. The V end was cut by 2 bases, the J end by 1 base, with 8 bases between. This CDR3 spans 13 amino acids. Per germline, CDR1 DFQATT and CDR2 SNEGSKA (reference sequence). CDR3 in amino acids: CSARTTPNTEAFF. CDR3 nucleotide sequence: TGCAGTGCTAGAACCACACCGAACACTGAAGCTTTCTTT.

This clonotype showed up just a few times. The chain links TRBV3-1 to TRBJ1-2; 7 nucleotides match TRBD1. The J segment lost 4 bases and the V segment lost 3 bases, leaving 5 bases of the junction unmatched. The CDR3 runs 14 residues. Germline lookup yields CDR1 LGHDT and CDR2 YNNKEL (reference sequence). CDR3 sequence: CASSHTGQTYGYTF. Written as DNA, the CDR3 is TGTGCCAGCAGCCACACGGGACAGACCTATGGCTACACCTTC.

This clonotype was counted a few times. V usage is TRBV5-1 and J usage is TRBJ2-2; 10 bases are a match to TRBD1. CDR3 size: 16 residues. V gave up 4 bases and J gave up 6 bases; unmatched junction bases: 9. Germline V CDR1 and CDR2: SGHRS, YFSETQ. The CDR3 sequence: CASSQSDRGRPGELFF. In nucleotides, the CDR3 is TGCGCCAGCAGCCAAAGTGACAGGGGGCGCCCCGGGGAGCTGTTTTTT.

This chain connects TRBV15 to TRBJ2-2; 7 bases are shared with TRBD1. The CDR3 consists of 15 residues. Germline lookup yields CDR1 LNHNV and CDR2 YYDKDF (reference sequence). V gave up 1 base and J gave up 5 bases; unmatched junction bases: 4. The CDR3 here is CATSRGQGVTGELFF. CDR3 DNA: TGTGCCACCAGCAGAGGACAGGGTGTTACCGGGGAGCTGTTTTTT.

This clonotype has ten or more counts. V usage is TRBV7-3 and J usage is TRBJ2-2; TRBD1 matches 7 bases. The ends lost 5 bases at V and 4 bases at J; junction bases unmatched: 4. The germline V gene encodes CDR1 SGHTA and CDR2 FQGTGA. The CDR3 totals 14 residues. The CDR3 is CASSDGQVTGELFF. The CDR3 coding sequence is TGTGCCAGCAGCGACGGACAGGTCACCGGGGAGCTGTTTTTT.

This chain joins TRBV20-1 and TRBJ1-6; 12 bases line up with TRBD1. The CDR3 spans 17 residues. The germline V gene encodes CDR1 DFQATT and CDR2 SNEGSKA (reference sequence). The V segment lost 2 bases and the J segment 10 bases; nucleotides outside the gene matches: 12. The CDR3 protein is CSARTGAGTGGGSPLHF. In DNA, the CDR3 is TGCAGTGCTAGAACTGGGGCCGGGACAGGGGGCGGATCACCCCTCCACTTT.

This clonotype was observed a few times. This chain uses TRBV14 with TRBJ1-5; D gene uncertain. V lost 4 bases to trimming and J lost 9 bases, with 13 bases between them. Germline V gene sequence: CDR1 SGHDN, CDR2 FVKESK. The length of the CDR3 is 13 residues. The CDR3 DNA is TGTGCCAGCAGCCCTAATCAATCAGGGCCCCAGCATTTT. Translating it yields CASSPNQSGPQHF.

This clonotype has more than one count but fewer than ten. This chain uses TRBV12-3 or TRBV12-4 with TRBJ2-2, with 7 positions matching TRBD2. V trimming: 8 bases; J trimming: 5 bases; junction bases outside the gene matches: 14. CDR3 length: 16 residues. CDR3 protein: CASGEGWKGETGELFF. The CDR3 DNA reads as TGTGCCAGCGGGGAGGGCTGGAAGGGAGAAACCGGGGAGCTGTTTTTT.

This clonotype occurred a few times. The CDR3 is CAPPGQEPEQYV. The CDR3, as DNA: TGTGCCCCTCCGGGACAGGAGCCGGAGCAGTACGTC. The gene calls are TRBV10-3 and TRBJ2-7, with 8 bases fitting TRBD1. Germline loops: CDR1 ENHRY, CDR2 SYGVKD. This CDR3 comprises 12 residues. Trimming took 11 bases from V and 7 from J; bases not matched to a gene: 10.

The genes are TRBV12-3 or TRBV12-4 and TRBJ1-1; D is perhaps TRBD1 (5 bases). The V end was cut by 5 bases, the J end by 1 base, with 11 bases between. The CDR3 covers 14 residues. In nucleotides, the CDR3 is TGTGCCAGCAGTAGTTTTGGGACGAACACTGAAGCTTTCTTT. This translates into CASSSFGTNTEAFF.

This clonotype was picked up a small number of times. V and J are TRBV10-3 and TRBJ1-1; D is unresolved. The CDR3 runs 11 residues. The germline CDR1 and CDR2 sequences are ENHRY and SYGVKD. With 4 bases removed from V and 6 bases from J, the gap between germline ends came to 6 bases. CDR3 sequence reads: CAISGGPEAFF. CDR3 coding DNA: TGTGCCATCAGTGGTGGGCCTGAAGCTTTCTTT.

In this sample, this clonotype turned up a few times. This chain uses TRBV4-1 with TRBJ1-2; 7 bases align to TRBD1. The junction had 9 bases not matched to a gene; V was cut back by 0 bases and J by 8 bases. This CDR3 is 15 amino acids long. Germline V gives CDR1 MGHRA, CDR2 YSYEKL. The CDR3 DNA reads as TGCGCCAGCAGCCAAGACGACAGGGAGTCAAGGGGCTACACCTTC. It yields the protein CASSQDDRESRGYTF.

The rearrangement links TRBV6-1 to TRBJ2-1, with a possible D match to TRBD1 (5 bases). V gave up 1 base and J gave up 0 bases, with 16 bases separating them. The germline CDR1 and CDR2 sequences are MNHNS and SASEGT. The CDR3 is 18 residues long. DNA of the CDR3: TGTGCCAGCAGTGAAGTGGGGCCCCTCATTTCCTCCTACAATGAGCAGTTCTTC. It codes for CASSEVGPLISSYNEQFF.

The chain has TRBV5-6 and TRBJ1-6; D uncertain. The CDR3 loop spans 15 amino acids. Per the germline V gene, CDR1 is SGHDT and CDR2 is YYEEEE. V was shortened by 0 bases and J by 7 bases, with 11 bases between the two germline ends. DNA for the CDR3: TGTGCCAGCAGCTTGGCCGGGATTTGGAATTCACCCCTCCACTTT. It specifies CASSLAGIWNSPLHF.

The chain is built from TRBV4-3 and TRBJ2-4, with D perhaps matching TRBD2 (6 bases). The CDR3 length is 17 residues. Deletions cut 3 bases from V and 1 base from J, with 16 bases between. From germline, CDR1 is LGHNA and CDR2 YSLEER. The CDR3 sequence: CASSHLNRGTAKNIQYF. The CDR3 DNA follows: TGCGCCAGCAGCCATCTGAACCGGGGGACCGCCAAAAACATTCAGTACTTC.

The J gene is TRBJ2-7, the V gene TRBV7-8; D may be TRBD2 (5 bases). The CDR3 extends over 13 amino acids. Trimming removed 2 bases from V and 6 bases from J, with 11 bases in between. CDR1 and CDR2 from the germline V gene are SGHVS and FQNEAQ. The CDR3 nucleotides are TGTGCCAGCAGCTTAAGTGTGGGGAGCGAGCAGTACTTC. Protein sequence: CASSLSVGSEQYF.

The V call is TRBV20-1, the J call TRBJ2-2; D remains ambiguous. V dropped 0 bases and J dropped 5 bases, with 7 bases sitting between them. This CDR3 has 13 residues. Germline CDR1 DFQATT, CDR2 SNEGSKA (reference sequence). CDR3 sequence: CSARDATTGELFF. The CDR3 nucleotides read TGCAGTGCTAGAGATGCCACGACCGGGGAGCTGTTTTTT.

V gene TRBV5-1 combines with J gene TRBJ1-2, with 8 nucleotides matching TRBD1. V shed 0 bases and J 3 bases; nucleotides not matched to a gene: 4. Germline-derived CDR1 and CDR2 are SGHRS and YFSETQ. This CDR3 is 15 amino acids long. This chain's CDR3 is CASSLEAGGHYGYTF. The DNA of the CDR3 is TGCGCCAGCAGCTTGGAGGCAGGGGGCCACTATGGCTACACCTTC.

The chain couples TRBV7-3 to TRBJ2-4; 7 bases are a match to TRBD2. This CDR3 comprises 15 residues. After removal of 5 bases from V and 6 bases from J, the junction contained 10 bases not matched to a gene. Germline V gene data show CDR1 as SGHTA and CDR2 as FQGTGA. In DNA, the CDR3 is TGTGCCAGCAGCGAAGGGGCGGGGGAACGAAACATTCAGTACTTC. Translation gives CASSEGAGERNIQYF.

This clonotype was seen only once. The CDR3, as DNA: TGCGCCAGCAGCTTGGGGCCTAGCGGTGTACAAGAGACCCAGTACTTC. It is translated as CASSLGPSGVQETQYF. V is TRBV5-1 and J is TRBJ2-5, with 7 bases fitting TRBD2. There are 16 residues in the CDR3. Germline values: CDR1 SGHRS, CDR2 YFSETQ. J gave up 2 bases and V 0 bases, and 7 bases lay outside the gene matches.

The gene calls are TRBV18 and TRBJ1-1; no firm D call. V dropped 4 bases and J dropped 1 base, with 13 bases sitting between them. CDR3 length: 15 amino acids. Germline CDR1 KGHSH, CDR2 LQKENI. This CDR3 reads CASSRSRAGNTEAFF. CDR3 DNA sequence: TGTGCCAGCTCACGGTCACGGGCTGGGAACACTGAAGCTTTCTTT.

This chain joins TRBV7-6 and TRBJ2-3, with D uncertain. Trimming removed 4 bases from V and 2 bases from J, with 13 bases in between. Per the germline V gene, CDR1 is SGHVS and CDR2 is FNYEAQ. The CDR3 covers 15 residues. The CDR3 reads CASSSPGPNTDTQYF. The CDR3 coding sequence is TGTGCCAGCAGCTCTCCGGGCCCGAACACAGATACGCAGTATTTT.

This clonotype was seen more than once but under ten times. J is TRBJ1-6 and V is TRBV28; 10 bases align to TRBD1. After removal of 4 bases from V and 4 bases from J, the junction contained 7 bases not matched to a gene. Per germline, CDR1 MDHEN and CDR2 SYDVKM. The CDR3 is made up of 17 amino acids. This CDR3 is CASSYATGGSYNSPLHF. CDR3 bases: TGTGCCAGCAGTTATGCGACAGGGGGCTCATATAATTCACCCCTCCACTTT.

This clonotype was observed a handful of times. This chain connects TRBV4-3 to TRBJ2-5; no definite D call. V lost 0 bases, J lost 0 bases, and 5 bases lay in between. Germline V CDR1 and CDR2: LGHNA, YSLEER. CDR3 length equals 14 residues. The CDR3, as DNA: TGCGCCAGCAGCCAAGAGTTGTACCAAGAGACCCAGTACTTC. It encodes CASSQELYQETQYF.